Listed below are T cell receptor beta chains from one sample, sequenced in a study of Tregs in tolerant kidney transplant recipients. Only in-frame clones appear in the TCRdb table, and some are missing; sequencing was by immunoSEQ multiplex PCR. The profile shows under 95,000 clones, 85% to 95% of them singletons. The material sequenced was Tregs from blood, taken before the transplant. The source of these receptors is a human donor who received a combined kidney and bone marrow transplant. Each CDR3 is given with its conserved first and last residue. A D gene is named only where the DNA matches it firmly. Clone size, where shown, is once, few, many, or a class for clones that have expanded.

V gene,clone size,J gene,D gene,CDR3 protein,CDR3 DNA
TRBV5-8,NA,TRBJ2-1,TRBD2,CASSLLDRLAASYNEQFF,TGTGCCAGCAGCTTGTTAGATCGACTAGCGGCTTCCTACAATGAGCAGTTCTTC
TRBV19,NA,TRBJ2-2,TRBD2,CATLPPSGASNTGELFF,TGTGCCACCCTTCCCCCCAGCGGGGCTTCGAACACCGGGGAGCTGTTTTTT
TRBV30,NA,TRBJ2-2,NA,CAWSSGNTGELFF,TGTGCCTGGAGTAGCGGGAACACCGGGGAGCTGTTTTTT
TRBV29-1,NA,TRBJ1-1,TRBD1,CSVVGGSGQGGSFF,TGCAGCGTTGTAGGAGGGAGTGGACAGGGGGGTTCTTTCTTT
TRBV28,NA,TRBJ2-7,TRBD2,CASSLGYLGTSGSHTFEQYF,TGTGCCAGCAGTTTGGGATACCTCGGGACTAGCGGGAGTCATACCTTCGAGCAGTACTTC
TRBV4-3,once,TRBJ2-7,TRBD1,CASSQALDRPAYEQYF,TGCGCCAGCAGCCAAGCCTTGGACAGGCCAGCCTACGAGCAGTACTTC
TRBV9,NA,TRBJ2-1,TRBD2,CASSVQQTSGTSYNEQFF,TGTGCCAGCAGCGTCCAACAGACTAGCGGGACCTCCTACAATGAGCAGTTCTTC
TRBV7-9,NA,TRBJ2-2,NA,CASRATGSNTGELFF,TGTGCCAGCAGAGCTACGGGCAGTAACACCGGGGAGCTGTTTTTT
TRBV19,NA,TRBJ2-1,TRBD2,CASSMGTNPSYNEQFF,TGTGCCAGTAGTATGGGGACTAACCCCTCTTACAATGAGCAGTTCTTC
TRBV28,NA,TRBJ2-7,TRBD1,CASSLPRQGYEQYF,TGTGCCAGCAGTTTGCCGAGACAGGGCTACGAGCAGTACTTC
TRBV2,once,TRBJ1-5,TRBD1,CASSAQGAQPQHF,TGTGCCAGCAGTGCACAGGGGGCTCAGCCCCAGCATTTT
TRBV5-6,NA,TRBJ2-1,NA,CASSARGFTYNEQFF,TGTGCCAGCAGCGCCCGAGGCTTCACCTACAATGAGCAGTTCTTC
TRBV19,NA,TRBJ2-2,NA,CASSGRGGRALNTGELFF,TGTGCCAGTAGTGGTCGGGGTGGGAGAGCTTTGAACACCGGGGAGCTGTTTTTT
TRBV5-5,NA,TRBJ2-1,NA,CASSLAVTPGVSGEQFF,TGTGCCAGCAGCTTGGCTGTGACTCCGGGAGTATCGGGTGAGCAGTTCTTC
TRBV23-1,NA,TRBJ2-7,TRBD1,CASSHRPGTDTYEQYF,TGCGCCAGCAGTCATCGGCCCGGGACAGACACTTACGAGCAGTACTTC
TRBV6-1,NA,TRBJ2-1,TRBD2,CASRNVAGGSGEQFF,TGTGCCAGCAGGAACGTAGCGGGAGGCTCCGGTGAGCAGTTCTTC